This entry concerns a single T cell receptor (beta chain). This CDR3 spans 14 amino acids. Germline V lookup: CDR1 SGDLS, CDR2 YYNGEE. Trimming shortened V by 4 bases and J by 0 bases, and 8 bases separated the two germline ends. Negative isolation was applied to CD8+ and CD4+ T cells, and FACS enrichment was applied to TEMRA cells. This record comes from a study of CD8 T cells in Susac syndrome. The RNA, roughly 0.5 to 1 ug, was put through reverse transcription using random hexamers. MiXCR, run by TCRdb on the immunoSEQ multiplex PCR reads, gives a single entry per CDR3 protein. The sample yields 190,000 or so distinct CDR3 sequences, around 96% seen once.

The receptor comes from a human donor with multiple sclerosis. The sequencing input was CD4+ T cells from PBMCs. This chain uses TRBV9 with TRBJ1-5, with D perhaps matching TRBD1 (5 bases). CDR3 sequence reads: CASSSGTSNQPQHF. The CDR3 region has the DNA TGTGCCAGCAGCAGCGGGACTAGCAATCAGCCCCAGCATTTT. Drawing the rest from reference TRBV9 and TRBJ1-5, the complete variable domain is DSGVTQTPKHLITATGQRVTLRCSPRSGDLSVYWYQQSLDQGLQFLIQYYNGEERAKGNILERFSAQQFPDLHSELNLSSLELGDSALYFCASSSGTSNQPQHFGDGTRLSIL.